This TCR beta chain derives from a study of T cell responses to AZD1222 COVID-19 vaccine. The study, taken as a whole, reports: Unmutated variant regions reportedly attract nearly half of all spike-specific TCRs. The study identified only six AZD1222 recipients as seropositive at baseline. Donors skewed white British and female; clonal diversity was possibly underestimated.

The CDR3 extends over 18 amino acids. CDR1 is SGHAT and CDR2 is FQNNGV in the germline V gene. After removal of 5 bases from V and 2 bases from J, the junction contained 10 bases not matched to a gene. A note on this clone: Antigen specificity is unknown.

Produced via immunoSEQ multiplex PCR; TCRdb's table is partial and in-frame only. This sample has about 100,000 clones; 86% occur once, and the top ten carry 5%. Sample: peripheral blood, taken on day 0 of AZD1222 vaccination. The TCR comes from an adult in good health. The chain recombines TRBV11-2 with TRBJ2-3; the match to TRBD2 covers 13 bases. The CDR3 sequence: CASSPAGGLAGNTDTQYF. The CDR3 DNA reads TGTGCCAGCAGCCCCGCGGGGGGACTAGCGGGGAACACAGATACGCAGTATTTT.